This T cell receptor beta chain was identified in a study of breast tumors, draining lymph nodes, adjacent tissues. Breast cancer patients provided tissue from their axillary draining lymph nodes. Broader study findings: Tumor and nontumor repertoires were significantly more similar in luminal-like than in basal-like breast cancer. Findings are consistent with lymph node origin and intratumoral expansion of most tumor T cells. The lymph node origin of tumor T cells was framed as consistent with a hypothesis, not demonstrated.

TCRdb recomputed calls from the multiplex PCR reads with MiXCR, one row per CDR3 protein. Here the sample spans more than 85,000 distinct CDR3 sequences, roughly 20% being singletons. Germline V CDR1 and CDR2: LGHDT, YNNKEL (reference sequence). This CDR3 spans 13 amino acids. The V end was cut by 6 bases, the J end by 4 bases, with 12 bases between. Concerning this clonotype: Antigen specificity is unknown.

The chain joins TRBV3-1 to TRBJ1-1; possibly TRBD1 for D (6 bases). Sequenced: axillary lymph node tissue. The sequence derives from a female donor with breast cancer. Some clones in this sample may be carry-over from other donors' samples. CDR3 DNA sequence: TGTGCCAGCAGAAGCTACAGGGCCACTGAAGCTTTCTTT. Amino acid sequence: CASRSYRATEAFF.